Each of the 12 T cell receptor beta chains below was sequenced from the same sample in a study of blood T cells in healthy people across ages. A second PCR of 7 to 11 cycles used a sample-barcoded 5' primer and a J-beta primer mix. From the 5' RACE reads, TCRdb called clonotypes with MiXCR, one entry per CDR3 protein. The data hold some 1.4 million distinct CDR3 sequences, with around two fifths observed a single time. Input material: blood. The receptors derive from a woman between 18 and 29 years old in good health.

This clonotype was seen only a few times. The chain carries TRBV20-1 and TRBJ2-5, with D unresolved. Between the trimmed V and J ends, which lost 3 bases and 5 bases, there was a span of 10 bases. Germline assignment: CDR1 DFQATT and CDR2 SNEGSKA (reference sequence). The CDR3 length is 12 residues. The CDR3 sequence is CSASSEAETQYF. In DNA form, the CDR3 reads TGCAGTGCTAGCTCCGAGGCGGAGACCCAGTACTTC.

Only a few counts were recorded for this clonotype. This chain joins TRBV20-1 and TRBJ2-1; 9 positions match TRBD2. This CDR3 has 16 residues. Germline V gives CDR1 DFQATT, CDR2 SNEGSKA (reference sequence). V dropped 6 bases and J dropped 1; count of bases not matched to a gene: 10. The DNA for the CDR3 is TGCAGTGCCCCACCGGGAGCGGGAGGATCCTACAATGAGCAGTTCTTC. It encodes CSAPPGAGGSYNEQFF.

This clonotype was recorded a few times. V gene TRBV12-3 or TRBV12-4 combines with J gene TRBJ2-1; D may be TRBD2 (5 bases). CDR3 length equals 13 residues. The V end was cut by 9 bases, the J end by 7 bases, with 16 bases between. The CDR3 nucleotides read TGTGCCAGTTCCCCCGGGGTCCGGAATGAGCAGTTCTTC. Amino acid sequence: CASSPGVRNEQFF.

This clonotype was counted only a few times. The chain is built from TRBV11-2 and TRBJ1-5; a possible D gene is TRBD1 (5 bases). The CDR3 length is 15 residues. The germline V gene encodes CDR1 SGHAT and CDR2 FQNNGV. The V end was cut by 5 bases, the J end by 4 bases, with 15 bases between. This chain's CDR3 is CASSKGLHVNQPQHF. As DNA, the CDR3 is TGTGCCAGCAGCAAGGGACTGCACGTTAATCAGCCCCAGCATTTT.

The V and J genes are TRBV20-1 and TRBJ2-1; TRBD2 aligns across 7 bases. Trimming cost V 5 bases and J 15 bases; bases outside gene matches: 22. Germline V CDR1 and CDR2: DFQATT, SNEGSKA (reference sequence). This CDR3 has 15 amino acids. CDR3 nucleotide sequence: TGCAGTGCTGCCCGCGGGGGATCCAGCATTTTTGATCGGTTCTTC. It yields the protein CSAARGGSSIFDRFF.

A remark on this clonotype: One junction end does not reproduce the germline sequence, and a read error may be involved. This chain joins TRBV29-1 and TRBJ2-3, with no clear D. Germline V gives CDR1 SQVTM, CDR2 ANQGSEA. This CDR3 contains 10 residues. The CDR3 DNA reads as TGCAGCGCCGGCTCAGATATGCAGTATTTT. Translated, it gives CSAGSDMQYF.

This clonotype was counted many times. V gene TRBV27 combines with J gene TRBJ2-7; perhaps TRBD2 as D (6 bases). V lost 6 bases and J 0 bases, leaving 9 bases between the germline ends. Germline-derived CDR1 and CDR2 are MNHEY and SMNVEV (reference sequence). The CDR3 has 13 amino acids. The CDR3 sequence: CASSSGDSYEQYF. CDR3 bases: TGTGCCAGCAGCTCGGGGGACTCCTACGAGCAGTACTTC.

V is TRBV12-3 or TRBV12-4 and J is TRBJ1-1; D may be TRBD1 (5 bases). V gave up 2 bases and J gave up 7 bases, with 11 bases separating them. CDR3 length equals 13 residues. The chain's CDR3 is CASSLRDVNEAFF. The CDR3 DNA follows: TGTGCCAGCAGTTTAAGGGACGTGAATGAAGCTTTCTTT.

V and J are TRBV18 and TRBJ1-1; no firm D call. CDR1 and CDR2 from the germline V gene are KGHSH and LQKENI. Trimming removed 3 bases at V and 4 bases at J, with 9 bases between. This CDR3 is 13 amino acids long. Here the CDR3 DNA reads TGTGCCAGCTCACCGGTGGGGTTCACTGAAGCTTTCTTT. This gives the protein CASSPVGFTEAFF.

This clonotype has just a few counts. This rearrangement joins TRBV27 to TRBJ2-1, with 14 bases identical to TRBD2. The CDR3 has 16 residues. The V segment lost 5 bases and the J segment 4 bases; nucleotides outside the gene matches: 4. Germline V gene lookup returns CDR1 MNHEY and CDR2 SMNVEV (reference sequence). The CDR3 spells CASSPGTSGRYNEQFF. The CDR3 DNA reads as TGTGCCAGCAGTCCCGGGACTAGCGGGAGATACAATGAGCAGTTCTTC.

This sequence joins TRBV2 and TRBJ1-1; D gene ambiguous. There are 11 residues in the CDR3. In germline, CDR1 is SNHLY, CDR2 FYNNEI. Between the trimmed V and J ends, which lost 9 bases and 0 bases, there was a span of 5 bases. The CDR3 coding sequence is TGTGCCAGTCAGTTGAACACTGAAGCTTTCTTT. Translating gives CASQLNTEAFF.

The chain couples TRBV7-6 to TRBJ2-1; D remains unclear. Germline V gene data show CDR1 as SGHVS and CDR2 as FNYEAQ. The V gene lost 8 bases and the J gene lost 3 bases, with 14 bases spanning the gap. There are 14 residues in the CDR3. CDR3 nucleotide sequence: TGTGCCAGCGAAAAGCTGGAGCTCTACAATGAGCAGTTCTTC. Translating it yields CASEKLELYNEQFF.